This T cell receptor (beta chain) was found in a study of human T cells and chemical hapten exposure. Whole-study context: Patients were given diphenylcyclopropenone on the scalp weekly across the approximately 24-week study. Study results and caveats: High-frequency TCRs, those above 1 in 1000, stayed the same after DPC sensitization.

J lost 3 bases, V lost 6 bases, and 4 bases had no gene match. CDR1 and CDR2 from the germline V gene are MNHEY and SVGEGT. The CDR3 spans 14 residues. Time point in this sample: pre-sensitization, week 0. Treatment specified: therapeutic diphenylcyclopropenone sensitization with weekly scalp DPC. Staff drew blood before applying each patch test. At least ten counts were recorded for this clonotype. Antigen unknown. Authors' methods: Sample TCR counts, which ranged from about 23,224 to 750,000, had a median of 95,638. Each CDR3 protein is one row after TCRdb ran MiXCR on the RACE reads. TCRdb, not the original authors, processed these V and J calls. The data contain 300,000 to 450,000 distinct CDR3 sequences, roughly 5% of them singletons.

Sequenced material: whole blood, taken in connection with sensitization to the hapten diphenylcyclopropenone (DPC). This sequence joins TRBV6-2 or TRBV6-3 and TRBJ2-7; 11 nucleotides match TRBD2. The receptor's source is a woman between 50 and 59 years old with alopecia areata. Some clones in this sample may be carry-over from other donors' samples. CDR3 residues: CASSRGLAGYEQYF. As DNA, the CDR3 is TGTGCCAGCAGCCGCGGACTAGCGGGCTACGAGCAGTACTTC.